Following are 16 T cell receptor beta chains from one sample sequenced in a study of CD8 T cells in ankylosing spondylitis. One entry per CDR3 protein results from TCRdb running MiXCR on the 5' RACE reads. The table includes about 320,000 distinct CDR3 sequences, approximately 10% detected once. Sequencing was done on a sample of blood, either unsorted or a sorted T cell fraction (not recorded which). The receptors derive from a female donor with ankylosing spondylitis or in good health (not recorded which).

This clonotype has at least ten counts. V is TRBV6-1 and J is TRBJ2-6; D assignment may be TRBD1 or TRBD2 (5 bases each). CDR3 length equals 18 residues. From germline, CDR1 is MNHNS and CDR2 SASEGT. V lost 5 bases to trimming and J lost 0 bases, with 17 bases between them. CDR3 in amino acids: CASSRRGGSLSGANVLTF. DNA for the CDR3: TGTGCCAGCAGTCGACGTGGGGGTAGCCTCTCTGGGGCCAACGTCCTGACTTTC.

This clonotype was found many times. The chain carries TRBV10-2 and TRBJ2-3; D not certain. Germline V gene data show CDR1 as WSHSY and CDR2 as SAAADI. V was cut by 6 bases and J by 4 bases, with 8 bases left in between. The CDR3 runs 12 residues. The CDR3 DNA is TGCGCCAGCAGCGAGCAGGCAGATACGCAGTATTTT. Protein product: CASSEQADTQYF.

CDR3 coding DNA: TGCGCCAGCAGCTTGGGACAGGAGGACACCGGGGAGCTGTTTTTT. It yields the protein CASSLGQEDTGELFF. V and J are TRBV5-1 and TRBJ2-2; possibly TRBD1 for D (6 bases). The germline CDR1 and CDR2 sequences are SGHRS and YFSETQ. The CDR3 has 15 amino acids. Trimming pared 0 bases from V and 3 bases from J, leaving 9 bases between.

This clonotype has at least ten counts. The chain joins TRBV29-1 to TRBJ1-5; tentative D call: TRBD1 (6 bases). V gave up 6 bases and J gave up 4 bases, with 19 bases separating them. Germline values: CDR1 SQVTM, CDR2 ANQGSEA. The CDR3 loop spans 15 amino acids. CDR3 residues: CSVTITGFGNQPQHF. DNA of the CDR3: TGCAGCGTCACTATTACAGGGTTTGGGAATCAGCCCCAGCATTTT.

The V call is TRBV3-1, the J call TRBJ2-2; 11 bases match TRBD2. This CDR3 spans 18 amino acids. With 2 bases clipped from V and 4 bases from J, the junction kept 9 bases outside the gene matches. The V gene's germline CDR1 is LGHDT and CDR2 YNNKEL (reference sequence). The CDR3 nucleotides are TGTGCCAGCAGCCAACATCTAGCGGGAGGACGGGGCACCGGGGAGCTGTTTTTT. Protein sequence: CASSQHLAGGRGTGELFF.

This clonotype was detected many times. J is TRBJ2-2 and V is TRBV29-1; 11 positions agree with TRBD2. CDR1 and CDR2 (germline): SQVTM, ANQGSEA. This CDR3 comprises 13 residues. The V gene end was trimmed by 7 bases and the J gene end by 4 bases; junction bases not matched to a gene: 2. In DNA, the CDR3 is TGCAGCGCTAGCGGGAGGTCCACCGGGGAGCTGTTTTTT. Its translation: CSASGRSTGELFF.

This clonotype was counted many times. The genes are TRBV10-2 and TRBJ2-3; maybe TRBD2 (5 bases). V was shortened by 5 bases and J by 5 bases, with 20 bases between the two germline ends. The germline gives CDR1 WSHSY, CDR2 SAAADI. The length of the CDR3 is 16 residues. The CDR3 here is CASSLERSPMGDTQYF. The DNA of the CDR3 is TGCGCCAGCAGTCTAGAGCGGTCCCCCATGGGAGATACGCAGTATTTT.

This clonotype was counted at least ten times. This chain links TRBV12-3 or TRBV12-4 with TRBJ1-2; 7 bases align to TRBD1. V dropped 6 bases and J dropped 6; count of bases not matched to a gene: 7. This CDR3 region has 13 residues. CDR3 sequence: CASRKQGPNGYTF. CDR3 sequence (DNA): TGTGCCAGCAGAAAACAGGGGCCCAATGGCTACACCTTC.

This clonotype was observed many times. This chain uses TRBV5-6 with TRBJ1-2, with TRBD1 matching over 10 bases. Germline loops: CDR1 SGHDT, CDR2 YYEEEE. The ends lost 4 bases at V and 2 bases at J; junction bases unmatched: 8. The CDR3 covers 16 residues. For the CDR3, the DNA is TGTGCCAGCAGCCTGGGTGTGGGACAGGGGAACTATGGCTACACCTTC. It translates to CASSLGVGQGNYGYTF.

Details on this clonotype: An end of the junction does not agree with germline; a read error may underlie this. The chain uses TRBV20-1 and TRBJ1-5; maybe TRBD1 (5 bases). CDR1 is DFQATT and CDR2 is SNEGSKA in the germline V gene (reference sequence). This CDR3 is built from 17 residues. CDR3 sequence reads: CCAPREGSFYSNQPQHF. CDR3 nucleotide sequence: TGCTGTGCTCCCAGGGAGGGGTCCTTCTATAGCAATCAGCCCCAGCATTTT.

The V gene is TRBV11-2, the J gene TRBJ1-1; 7 positions match TRBD1. The CDR3 is 14 residues long. V was pared by 10 bases and J by 2 bases, with 10 bases of the junction left unmatched. The V gene's germline CDR1 is SGHAT and CDR2 FQNNGV. CDR3 sequence reads: CATIPGTANTEAFF. Written as DNA, the CDR3 is TGTGCCACAATCCCCGGGACAGCTAACACTGAAGCTTTCTTT.

This clonotype was seen many times. This chain joins TRBV27 and TRBJ2-5; the D gene could be TRBD1 or TRBD2 (5 bases each). The germline CDR1 and CDR2 sequences are MNHEY and SMNVEV (reference sequence). Trimming stripped 2 bases from V and 1 base from J, with 8 bases between. CDR3 length: 14 residues. In nucleotides, the CDR3 is TGTGCCAGCAGTTTAGCAGGGACCCAAGAGACCCAGTACTTC. It encodes CASSLAGTQETQYF.

The table lists this clonotype with a few counts. The chain uses TRBV20-1 and TRBJ2-1, with TRBD2 identical over 10 bases. CDR1 is DFQATT and CDR2 is SNEGSKA in the germline V gene (reference sequence). Losses at the gene ends were 6 bases for V and 3 bases for J; bases not matched to a gene: 5. The CDR3 spans 14 residues. The CDR3 reads CSAASGGNYNEQFF. The CDR3 coding sequence is TGCAGTGCCGCTAGCGGGGGAAACTACAATGAGCAGTTCTTC.

This clonotype has a count of ten or more. V gene TRBV9 combines with J gene TRBJ2-7; D is possibly TRBD1 (5 bases). Trimming left V 0 bases short and J 5 bases short, with 15 bases between. Looked up from germline, CDR1 is SGDLS and CDR2 is YYNGEE. The CDR3 is made up of 15 amino acids. The CDR3 region is CASSVGSDRVHEQYF. In DNA, the CDR3 is TGTGCCAGCAGCGTAGGATCCGACAGAGTCCACGAGCAGTACTTC.

V and J are TRBV28 and TRBJ2-7; tentatively, D is TRBD1 or TRBD2 (6 bases each). CDR1 is MDHEN, CDR2 SYDVKM, per germline. There are 15 residues in the CDR3. V shed 5 bases and J shed 0 bases, with 14 bases lying between them. The CDR3 region is CASSGTGGHSYEQYF. The DNA of the CDR3 is TGTGCCAGCAGTGGGACCGGGGGCCACTCCTACGAGCAGTACTTC.

The chain combines TRBV5-1 with TRBJ2-2, with a tentative D call TRBD2 (5 bases). V was clipped by 4 bases and J by 0 bases, with 16 bases between them. CDR3 length: 17 residues. Germline CDR1 reads SGHRS; CDR2 reads YFSETQ. CDR3: CASSKTRRAANTGELFF. In nucleotides, the CDR3 is TGCGCCAGCAGCAAGACCCGTAGAGCGGCGAACACCGGGGAGCTGTTTTTT.